The 23 T cell receptor beta chains given below trace back to one sample, sequenced in a study of blood T cell repertoires in COVID-19. TCRdb keeps only in-frame clones here, not all; method: immunoSEQ multiplex PCR. Of about 52,000 clones listed, around 84% are singletons. Material: peripheral blood. The receptors derive from an older man with acute or convalescent COVID-19.

This rearrangement joins TRBV4-1 to TRBJ1-2, with D uncertain. The germline V gene encodes CDR1 MGHRA and CDR2 YSYEKL. The CDR3 is 13 amino acids. Trimming shortened V by 0 bases and J by 3 bases, and 5 bases separated the two germline ends. CDR3 sequence (DNA): TGCGCCAGCAGCCAAGAGAGCTACTATGGCTACACCTTC. Its protein is CASSQESYYGYTF.

This clone was counted a few times. The V call is TRBV7-6, the J call TRBJ1-5; D might be TRBD1 (5 bases). With 2 bases removed from V and 5 bases from J, the gap between germline ends came to 10 bases. From germline, CDR1 is SGHVS and CDR2 FNYEAQ. This CDR3 has 14 residues. CDR3 residues: CASSLTTDYQPQHF. The CDR3 DNA reads TGTGCCAGCAGCTTAACGACAGACTATCAGCCCCAGCATTTT. The full variable domain, completed using reference TRBV7-6 and TRBJ1-5, is GAGVSQSPRYKVTKRGQDVALRCDPISGHVSLYWYRQALGQGPEFLTYFNYEAQQDKSGLPNDRFSAERPEGSISTLTIQRTEQRDSAMYRCASSLTTDYQPQHFGDGTRLSIL.

The genes are TRBV29-1 and TRBJ2-7, with TRBD2 identical over 16 bases. This CDR3 has 22 residues. Germline values: CDR1 SQVTM, CDR2 ANQGSEA. Losses at the gene ends were 8 bases for V and 2 bases for J; bases not matched to a gene: 27. The CDR3 DNA follows: TGCAGCCTAAACCCGGGGACTAGCGGGAGGGCCGTTCCCAAGCGGAACCCCTACGAGCAGTACTTC. This sequence encodes CSLNPGTSGRAVPKRNPYEQYF.

The chain joins TRBV5-4 to TRBJ2-2, with D unresolved. CDR3 size: 16 residues. V dropped 4 bases and J dropped 1 base, with 14 bases sitting between them. CDR1 is SGHNT, CDR2 YYREEE, per germline (reference sequence). The CDR3 bases are TGTGCCAGCAGCGTGGGATCCGGTGGGAACACCGGGGAGCTGTTTTTT. This encodes CASSVGSGGNTGELFF.

This sequence joins TRBV4-3 and TRBJ2-7, with 8 nucleotides matching TRBD1. The CDR3 covers 15 residues. Trimming cost V 0 bases and J 2 bases; bases outside gene matches: 3. The germline gives CDR1 LGHNA, CDR2 YSLEER. CDR3 sequence: CASSQDRTGTYEQYV. Here the CDR3 DNA reads TGCGCCAGCAGCCAAGATAGGACAGGGACCTACGAGCAGTACGTC.

The chain employs TRBV6-4 and TRBJ2-3, with D unresolved. The CDR3 length is 15 residues. The V gene's germline CDR1 is MRHNA and CDR2 SNTAGT. V shed 0 bases and J shed 4 bases, with 11 bases lying between them. The CDR3 reads CASSDSPGTADTQYF. CDR3 in DNA: TGTGCCAGCAGTGACTCGCCCGGAACAGCAGATACGCAGTATTTT.

The chain carries TRBV9 and TRBJ2-1, with D maybe TRBD2 (6 bases). The CDR3 is 15 amino acids. The V gene's germline CDR1 is SGDLS and CDR2 YYNGEE. The ends were cut back, 5 bases at V and 4 bases at J, with 16 bases in the middle. CDR3 sequence reads: CASRPGENPYNEQFF. In nucleotides, the CDR3 is TGTGCCAGCAGACCGGGAGAGAACCCTTACAATGAGCAGTTCTTC.

This clone appeared a few times. CDR3 residues: CSVAWSGGTGELFF. CDR3 DNA: TGCAGCGTTGCTTGGTCAGGGGGTACCGGGGAGCTGTTTTTT. The chain couples TRBV29-1 to TRBJ2-2; 7 positions agree with TRBD1. Trimming cost V 4 bases and J 5 bases; bases outside gene matches: 7. Germline-derived CDR1 and CDR2 are SQVTM and ANQGSEA. CDR3 size: 14 residues.

This rearrangement joins TRBV10-3 to TRBJ2-1; TRBD2 agrees at 10 bases. The CDR3 has 17 amino acids. Trimming took 0 bases from V and 7 from J; bases not matched to a gene: 9. CDR1 is ENHRY, CDR2 SYGVKD, per germline. DNA of the CDR3: TGTGCCATCAGTGAGTCGTGGGAGCGGGAGGGCCGAAATGAGCAGTTCTTC. Translated: CAISESWEREGRNEQFF.

The chain joins TRBV27 to TRBJ2-2; D remains unclear. The CDR3 has 14 residues. Germline CDR1 reads MNHEY; CDR2 reads SMNVEV (reference sequence). Trimming took off 4 bases at V and 1 base at J, with 7 bases between the two ends. The chain's CDR3 is CASSSVLNTGELFF. In DNA, the CDR3 is TGTGCCAGCAGTTCTGTTTTGAACACCGGGGAGCTGTTTTTT.

The chain recombines TRBV7-9 with TRBJ2-5; tentatively, D is TRBD2 (5 bases). Germline lookup yields CDR1 SEHNR and CDR2 FQNEAQ (reference sequence). V lost 1 base and J lost 4, with 10 bases in between. CDR3 length: 14 amino acids. The CDR3 sequence is CASSLGSLAETQYF. For the CDR3, the DNA is TGTGCCAGCAGCTTAGGTAGCCTAGCAGAGACCCAGTACTTC.

This sequence joins TRBV6-2 or TRBV6-3 and TRBJ1-5, with no clear D. The CDR3 runs to 12 residues. The germline CDR1 and CDR2 sequences are MNHEY and SVGEGT. The V end lost 4 bases, the J end lost 8 bases, and 9 bases lay between the germline ends. CDR3 amino acids: CASSSTIKPQHF. The CDR3 bases are TGTGCCAGCAGTTCGACTATCAAGCCCCAGCATTTT.

This chain uses TRBV27 with TRBJ2-1; TRBD1 might be the D (6 bases). Per the germline V gene, CDR1 is MNHEY and CDR2 is SMNVEV (reference sequence). The CDR3 length is 14 residues. V shed 3 bases and J shed 7 bases, with 13 bases lying between them. The chain's CDR3 is CASSLGTYVNEQFF. The CDR3 DNA is TGTGCCAGCAGTTTGGGGACATACGTGAATGAGCAGTTCTTC.

This clone was seen a handful of times. The V gene is TRBV6-2 or TRBV6-3, the J gene TRBJ1-1; D is ambiguous. Germline V CDR1 and CDR2: MNHEY, SVGEGT. The V gene lost 4 bases and the J gene lost 11 bases, with 26 bases spanning the gap. The CDR3 sequence is 16 residues long. The CDR3 sequence: CASSSLNRAAFPGAFF. For the CDR3, the DNA is TGTGCCAGCAGTTCTTTAAACCGGGCAGCCTTTCCGGGGGCTTTCTTT.

The chain recombines TRBV27 with TRBJ1-5; tentatively, D is TRBD1 (5 bases). The CDR3 consists of 14 residues. Per germline, CDR1 MNHEY and CDR2 SMNVEV (reference sequence). V lost 7 bases, J lost 6 bases, and 16 bases lay in between. The CDR3 nucleotides are TGTGCCAGCACCCCCGTCTGGGGCCTTCAGCCCCAGCATTTT. This sequence encodes CASTPVWGLQPQHF.

The chain has TRBV6-6 and TRBJ2-7, with 9 bases identical to TRBD1. Germline V gives CDR1 MNHNY, CDR2 SVGAGI (reference sequence). Trimming at V came to 6 bases and at J to 2 bases, leaving 5 bases not matched to a gene. This CDR3 region has 14 residues. The CDR3 is CASRSQGAAYEQYV. DNA of the CDR3: TGTGCCAGCAGGTCACAGGGGGCCGCCTACGAGCAGTACGTC.

V gene TRBV7-2 combines with J gene TRBJ1-1, with 8 bases aligning to TRBD1. Germline lookup yields CDR1 SGHTA and CDR2 FQGNSA. The CDR3 totals 14 residues. V was pared by 5 bases and J by 7 bases, with 9 bases of the junction left unmatched. The CDR3 DNA follows: TGTGCCAGCAGCAAACCGGGACAGGCGTATGAAGCTTTCTTT. Amino acids: CASSKPGQAYEAFF.

The chain carries TRBV18 and TRBJ1-3; a weak D match, TRBD1 (5 bases). The CDR3 contains 14 residues. CDR1 KGHSH and CDR2 LQKENI come from the germline V gene. Trimming left V 4 bases short and J 9 bases short, with 16 bases between. The CDR3 spells CASSRESGRVTIYF. The CDR3 coding sequence is TGTGCCAGCTCACGCGAAAGTGGCAGGGTCACCATATATTTT.

Note on this clone: One end of the junction does not line up with germline, which may come from a read error. J is TRBJ1-5 and V is TRBV6-2 or TRBV6-3, with TRBD1 matching 8 bases. This CDR3 region has 11 residues. Germline loops: CDR1 MNHEY, CDR2 SVGEGT. The CDR3 DNA follows: TGTGCCAGCAGTCGACAGGGGACGATCCTTTTT. This codes for CASSRQGTILF.

The CDR3 sequence is CASSKQGNYGYTF. The CDR3 DNA reads TGTGCCAGCAGCAAACAGGGTAACTATGGCTACACCTTC. This chain links TRBV4-2 with TRBJ1-2; tentative D call: TRBD1 (6 bases). The germline CDR1 and CDR2 sequences are LGHNA and YNFKEQ. The CDR3 covers 13 residues. With 5 bases removed from V and 1 base from J, the gap between germline ends came to 8 bases.

This chain links TRBV3-1 (or the pseudogene TRBV3-2) with TRBJ2-3; 13 bases line up with TRBD2. Trimming cost V 3 bases and J 4 bases; bases outside gene matches: 4. The CDR3 consists of 16 residues. The germline gives CDR1 LGHDT, CDR2 YNNKEL (reference sequence). This chain's CDR3 is CASSQRTSGSADTQYF. The CDR3 DNA reads TGTGCCAGCAGCCAGAGGACTAGCGGGAGTGCAGATACGCAGTATTTT.

The sample holds one count of this clone. The J gene is TRBJ1-1, the V gene TRBV29-1; 9 bases line up with TRBD1. Germline CDR1 and CDR2: SQVTM and ANQGSEA. CDR3 length equals 13 residues. The ends lost 7 bases at V and 3 bases at J; junction bases unmatched: 6. The CDR3 is CSDMTGGDTEAFF. For the CDR3, the DNA is TGCAGCGATATGACAGGGGGTGACACTGAAGCTTTCTTT.

This rearrangement joins TRBV25-1 to TRBJ2-5, with D unresolved. The CDR3 runs 13 residues. In germline, CDR1 is MGHDK, CDR2 SYGVNS. Trimming removed 6 bases from V and 5 bases from J, with 13 bases in between. The CDR3 reads CASRDMIRETQYF. Written as DNA, the CDR3 is TGTGCCAGCAGAGATATGATCCGGGAGACCCAGTACTTC.